This T cell receptor beta chain appears in the sequencing data of a study of blood T cell repertoires in COVID-19. Study information: COVID-19 samples from acute and convalescent phases originated in the United States, Italy and Spain. Nucleic acid was either cDNA or gDNA, and it came from T cells, B-cell-depleted T cells, or PBMCs.

Measured with immunoSEQ multiplex PCR; TCRdb has only the in-frame clones, and not every one. This sample yields about 180,000 clones, of which 70% to 90% are seen a single time; 3.3% belongs to the top ten. This clone has just one count. CDR1 is MDHEN and CDR2 is SYDVKM in the germline V gene. V lost 8 bases to trimming and J lost 4 bases, with 11 bases between them. The CDR3 has 12 residues. Specimen: peripheral blood. This chain uses TRBV28 with TRBJ2-5, with D possibly matching TRBD1 (6 bases). The sequence was obtained from a man aged 55 to 70 with acute or convalescent COVID-19. In nucleotides, the CDR3 is TGTGCCAGCGGGGGCATTCGAGAGACCCAGTACTTC. This translates into CASGGIRETQYF. The full variable domain, with the rest looked up from reference TRBV28 and TRBJ2-5, is DVKVTQSSRYLVKRTGEKVFLECVQDMDHENMFWYRQDPGLGLRLIYFSYDVKMKEKGDIPEGYSVSREKKERFSLILESASTNQTSMYLCASGGIRETQYFGPGTRLLVL.